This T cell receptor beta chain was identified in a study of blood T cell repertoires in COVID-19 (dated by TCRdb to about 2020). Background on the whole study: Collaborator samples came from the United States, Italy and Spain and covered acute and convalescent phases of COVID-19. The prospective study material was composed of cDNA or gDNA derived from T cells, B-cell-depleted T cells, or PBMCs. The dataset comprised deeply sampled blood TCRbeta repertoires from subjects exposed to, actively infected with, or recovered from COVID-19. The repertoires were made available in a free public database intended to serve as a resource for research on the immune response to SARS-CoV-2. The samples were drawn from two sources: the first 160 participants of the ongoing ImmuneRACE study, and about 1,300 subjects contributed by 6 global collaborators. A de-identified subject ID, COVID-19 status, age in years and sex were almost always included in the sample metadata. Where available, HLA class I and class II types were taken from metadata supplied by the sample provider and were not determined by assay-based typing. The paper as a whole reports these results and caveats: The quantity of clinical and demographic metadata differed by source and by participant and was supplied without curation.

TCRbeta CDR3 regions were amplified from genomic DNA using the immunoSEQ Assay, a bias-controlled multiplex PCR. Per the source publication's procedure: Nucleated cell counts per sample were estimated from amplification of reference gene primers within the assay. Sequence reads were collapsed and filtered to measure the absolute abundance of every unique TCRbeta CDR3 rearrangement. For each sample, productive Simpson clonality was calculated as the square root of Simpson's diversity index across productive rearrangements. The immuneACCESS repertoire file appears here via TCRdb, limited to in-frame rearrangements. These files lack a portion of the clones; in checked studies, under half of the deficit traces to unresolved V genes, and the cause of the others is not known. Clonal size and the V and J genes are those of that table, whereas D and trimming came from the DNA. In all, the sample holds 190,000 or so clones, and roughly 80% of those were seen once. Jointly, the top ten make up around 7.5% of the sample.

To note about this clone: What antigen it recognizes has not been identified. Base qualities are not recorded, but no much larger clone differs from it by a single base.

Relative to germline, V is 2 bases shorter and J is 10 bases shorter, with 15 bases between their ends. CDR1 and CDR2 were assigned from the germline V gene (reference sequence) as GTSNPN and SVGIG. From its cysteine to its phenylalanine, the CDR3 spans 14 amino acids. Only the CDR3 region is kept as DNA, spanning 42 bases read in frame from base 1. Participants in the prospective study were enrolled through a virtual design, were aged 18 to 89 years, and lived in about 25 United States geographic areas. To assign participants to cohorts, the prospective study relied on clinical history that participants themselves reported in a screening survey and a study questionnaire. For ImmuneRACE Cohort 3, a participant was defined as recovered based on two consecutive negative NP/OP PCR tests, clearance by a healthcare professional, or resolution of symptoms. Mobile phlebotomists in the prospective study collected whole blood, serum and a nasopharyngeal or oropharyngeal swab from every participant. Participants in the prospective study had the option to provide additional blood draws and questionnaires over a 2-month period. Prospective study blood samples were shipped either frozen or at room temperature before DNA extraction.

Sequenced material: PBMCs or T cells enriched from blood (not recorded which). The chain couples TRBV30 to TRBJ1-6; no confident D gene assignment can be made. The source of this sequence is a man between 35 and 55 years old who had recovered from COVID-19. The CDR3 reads CAWSNPGRRSPLHF. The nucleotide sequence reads TGTGCCTGGAGTAACCCCGGCCGGCGGTCACCCCTCCACTTT.